This T cell receptor (beta chain) was identified in a study of blood T cell repertoires in COVID-19. Repertoires were generated with immunoSEQ multiplex PCR, while TCRdb's copy carries only in-frame clones and drops some. Altogether hundreds of thousands of clones are present, over 80% being singletons, with the ten largest covering roughly 10%. Germline V gives CDR1 LGHNA, CDR2 YSLEER. With 3 bases clipped from V and 5 bases from J, the junction kept 10 bases outside the gene matches. This CDR3 spans 16 amino acids. The receptor comes from a woman aged 65 to 85 with COVID-19, enrolled during active disease. The chain couples TRBV4-3 to TRBJ2-3; 8 positions match TRBD2. Sequenced input: peripheral blood. The CDR3: CASSHQLAEEEDTQYF. DNA for the CDR3: TGCGCCAGCAGCCATCAACTAGCGGAGGAAGAAGATACGCAGTATTTT.